The present TCR beta chain was sequenced within a study of blood T cell repertoires in COVID-19. The wider study: The United States, Italy and Spain provided the acute and convalescent COVID-19 samples. PBMCs, B-cell-depleted T cells, or T cells were the source of the cDNA or gDNA that made up the material.

The CDR3 consists of 12 residues. Germline CDR1 and CDR2: MNHEY and SMNVEV (reference sequence). V lost 3 bases and J 4 bases, leaving 5 bases between the germline ends. Sequencing was performed with immunoSEQ multiplex PCR; in TCRdb, only in-frame clones are kept and a portion is missing. The repertoire consists of a few hundred thousand clones, with about 90% occurring once and the leading ten covering 1.5% to 2%. V is TRBV27 and J is TRBJ2-3; no reliable D call. The sequence derives from a middle-aged man with active or convalescent COVID-19. The material sequenced was peripheral blood. CDR3 sequence: CASSFSPDTQYF. The CDR3 DNA follows: TGTGCCAGCAGTTTTAGCCCAGATACGCAGTATTTT.